This T cell receptor (beta chain) stems from a study of Ad26.COV2.S vaccination and SARS-CoV-2 variants. Study-level information: Donor had been placed in the Ad26.COV2.S arm of the COV1001 trial. Ad26.COV2.S was injected intramuscularly once or twice, 56 days apart. Study-level results: Reported post-vaccination CD8+ and CD4+ T cell responses to spike showed substantial breadth.

Treatment described: some 19 received Ad26.COV2.S at low or high dose, single or two shots; about 5 received placebo; per-sample allocation not given. Specimen acquisition occurred on day 63 following the initial vaccine or placebo injection. Per germline, CDR1 SGHRS and CDR2 YFSETQ. V was trimmed by 7 bases and J by 1 base, leaving 17 bases between them. The CDR3 has 16 amino acids. Here immunoSEQ multiplex PCR was the method, and the copy in TCRdb shows in-frame clones only, minus some. This table holds roughly 350,000 clones, about 87% found once. Remarks on this clone: What it recognizes is unknown.

This clonotype originated in a person aged 18-60 years who received the Ad26.COV2.S COVID-19 vaccine or a placebo. Source: peripheral blood, taken in a trial of Ad26.COV2.S vaccine versus placebo. The rearrangement uses TRBV5-1 and TRBJ2-2; D possibly corresponds to TRBD1 (6 bases). The CDR3, as DNA: TGCGCCAGCTCTTCCGGGACACCTCGGAACACCGGGGAGCTGTTTTTT. This encodes CASSSGTPRNTGELFF.